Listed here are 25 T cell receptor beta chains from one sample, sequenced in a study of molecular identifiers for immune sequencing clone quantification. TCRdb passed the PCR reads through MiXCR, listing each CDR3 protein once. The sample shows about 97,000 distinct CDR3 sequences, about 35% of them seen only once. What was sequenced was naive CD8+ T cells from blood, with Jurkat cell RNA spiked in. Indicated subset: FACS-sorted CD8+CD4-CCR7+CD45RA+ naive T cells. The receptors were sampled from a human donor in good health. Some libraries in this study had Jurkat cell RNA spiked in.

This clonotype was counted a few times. DNA of the CDR3: TGTGCCAGATCCCCCGGGAGGGCCTTAGCAGATACGCAGTATTTT. Translating it yields CARSPGRALADTQYF. The rearrangement joins TRBV2 to TRBJ2-3, with 8 bases lining up with TRBD2. The germline V gene has CDR1 SNHLY and CDR2 FYNNEI. The CDR3 has 15 amino acids. V gave up 9 bases and J gave up 4 bases; unmatched junction bases: 12.

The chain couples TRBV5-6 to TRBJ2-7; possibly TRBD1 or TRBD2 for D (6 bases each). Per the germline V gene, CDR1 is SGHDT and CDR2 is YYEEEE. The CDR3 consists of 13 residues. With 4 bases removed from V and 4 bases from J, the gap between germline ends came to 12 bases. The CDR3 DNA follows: TGTGCCAGCAGCGTAGGGGGGAGGTACGAGCAGTACTTC. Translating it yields CASSVGGRYEQYF.

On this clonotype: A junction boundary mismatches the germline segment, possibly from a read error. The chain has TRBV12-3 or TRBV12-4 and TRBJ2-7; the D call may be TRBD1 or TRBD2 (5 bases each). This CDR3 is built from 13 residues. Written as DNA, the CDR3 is TGTGCCAGCAGTTTTGGGGGTTCCTACGAGCAGTGCTTC. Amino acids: CASSFGGSYEQCF.

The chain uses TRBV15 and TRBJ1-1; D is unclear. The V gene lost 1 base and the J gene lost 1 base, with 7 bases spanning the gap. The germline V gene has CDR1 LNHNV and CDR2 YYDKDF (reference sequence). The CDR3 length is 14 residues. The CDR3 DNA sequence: TGTGCCACCAGCAGAGTAGGTCCGAACACTGAAGCTTTCTTT. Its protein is CATSRVGPNTEAFF.

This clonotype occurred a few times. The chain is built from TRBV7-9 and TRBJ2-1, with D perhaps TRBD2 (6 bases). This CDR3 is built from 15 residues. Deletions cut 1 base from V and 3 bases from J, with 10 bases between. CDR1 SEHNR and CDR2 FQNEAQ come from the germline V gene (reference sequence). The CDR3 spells CASSLVLAIYNEQFF. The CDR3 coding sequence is TGTGCCAGCAGCTTAGTGCTAGCGATCTACAATGAGCAGTTCTTC.

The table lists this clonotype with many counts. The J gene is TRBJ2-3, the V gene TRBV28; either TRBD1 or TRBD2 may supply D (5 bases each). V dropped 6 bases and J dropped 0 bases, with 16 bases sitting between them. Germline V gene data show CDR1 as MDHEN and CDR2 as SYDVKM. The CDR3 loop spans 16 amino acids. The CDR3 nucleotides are TGTGCCAGCAGCACCACTAACCGGGACAGCACAGATACGCAGTATTTT. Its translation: CASSTTNRDSTDTQYF.

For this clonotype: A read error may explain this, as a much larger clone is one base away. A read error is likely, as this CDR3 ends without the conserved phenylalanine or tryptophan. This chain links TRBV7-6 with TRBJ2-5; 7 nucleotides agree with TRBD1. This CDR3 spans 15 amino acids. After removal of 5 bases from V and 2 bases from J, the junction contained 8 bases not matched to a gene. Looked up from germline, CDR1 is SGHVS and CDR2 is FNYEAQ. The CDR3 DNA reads TGTGCCAGCAGCCCGAGACAGGGCGGGCAAGAGACCCAGTACCTC. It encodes CASSPRQGGQETQYL.

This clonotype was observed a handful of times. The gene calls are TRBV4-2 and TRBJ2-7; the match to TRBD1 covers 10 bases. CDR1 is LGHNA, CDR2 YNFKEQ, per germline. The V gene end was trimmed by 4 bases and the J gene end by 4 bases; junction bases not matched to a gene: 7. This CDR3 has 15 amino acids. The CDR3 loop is CASSLTGTGAYEQYF. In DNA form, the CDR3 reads TGTGCCAGCAGCCTCACCGGGACAGGGGCGTACGAGCAGTACTTC.

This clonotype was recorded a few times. For the CDR3, the DNA is TGTGCCAGTAGTCACATCCTTGGTCCCAACAATGAGCAGTTCTTC. Its translation: CASSHILGPNNEQFF. This rearrangement joins TRBV19 to TRBJ2-1; D gene ambiguous. V gave up 5 bases and J gave up 5 bases, with 16 bases separating them. This CDR3 region has 15 residues. CDR1 LNHDA and CDR2 SQIVND come from the germline V gene (reference sequence).

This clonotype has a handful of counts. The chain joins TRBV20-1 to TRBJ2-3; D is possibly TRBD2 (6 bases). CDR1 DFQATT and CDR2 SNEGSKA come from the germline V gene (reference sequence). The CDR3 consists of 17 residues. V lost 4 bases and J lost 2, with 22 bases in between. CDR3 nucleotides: TGCAGTGCTAAATCGACAGCGGGCTTGGGCTACACAGATACGCAGTATTTT. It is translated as CSAKSTAGLGYTDTQYF.

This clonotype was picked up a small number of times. Here the CDR3 reads CASSPYSPNSPLHF. The CDR3 DNA sequence: TGTGCCAGCAGCCCGTATTCACCTAATTCACCCCTCCACTTT. V gene TRBV6-5 combines with J gene TRBJ1-6, with D unclear. The CDR3 extends over 14 amino acids. CDR1 is MNHEY and CDR2 is SVGAGI in the germline V gene. V was cut by 6 bases and J by 6 bases, with 12 bases left in between.

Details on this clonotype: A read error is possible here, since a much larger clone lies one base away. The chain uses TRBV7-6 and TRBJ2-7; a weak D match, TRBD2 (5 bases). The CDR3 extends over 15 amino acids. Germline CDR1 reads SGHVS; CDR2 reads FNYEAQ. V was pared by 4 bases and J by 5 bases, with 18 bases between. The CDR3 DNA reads TGTGCCAGCAGCTCAGAGGGCGGCACCTGGCACGAGCAGTACTTC. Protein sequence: CASSSEGGTWHEQYF.

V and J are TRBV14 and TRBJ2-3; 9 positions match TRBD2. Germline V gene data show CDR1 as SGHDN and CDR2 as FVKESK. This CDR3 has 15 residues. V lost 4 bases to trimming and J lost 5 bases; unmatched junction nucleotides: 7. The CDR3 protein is CASSLTSGNRDTQYF. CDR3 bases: TGTGCCAGCAGCCTGACTAGCGGAAACAGAGATACGCAGTATTTT. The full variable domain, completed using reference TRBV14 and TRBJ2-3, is EAGVTQFPSHSVIEKGQTVTLRCDPISGHDNLYWYRRVMGKEIKFLLHFVKESKQDESGMPNNRFLAERTGGTYSTLKVQPAELEDSGVYFCASSLTSGNRDTQYFGPGTRLTVL.

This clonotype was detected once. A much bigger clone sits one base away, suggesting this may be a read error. Written as DNA, the CDR3 is TGTGCCAGCAGCCCGGACGACTTTGAAGCTTTCTTT. Translating gives CASSPDDFEAFF. The gene calls are TRBV7-9 and TRBJ1-1; the D is unclear. This CDR3 region has 12 residues. In germline, CDR1 is SEHNR, CDR2 FQNEAQ (reference sequence). V lost 5 bases, J lost 7 bases, and 11 bases lay in between.

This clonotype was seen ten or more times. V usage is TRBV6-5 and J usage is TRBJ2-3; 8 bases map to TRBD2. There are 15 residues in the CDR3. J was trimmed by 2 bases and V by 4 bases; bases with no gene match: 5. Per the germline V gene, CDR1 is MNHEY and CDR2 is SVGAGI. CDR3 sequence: CASSSPGGYTDTQYF. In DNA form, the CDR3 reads TGTGCCAGCAGTTCCCCGGGGGGGTACACAGATACGCAGTATTTT.

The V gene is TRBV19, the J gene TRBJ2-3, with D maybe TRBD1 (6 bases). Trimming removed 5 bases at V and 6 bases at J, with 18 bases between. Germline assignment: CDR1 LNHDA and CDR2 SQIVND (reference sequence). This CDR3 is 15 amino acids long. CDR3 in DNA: TGTGCCAGTAGTGCGGTCCAAGACAGGTGGGATACGCAGTATTTT. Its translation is CASSAVQDRWDTQYF.

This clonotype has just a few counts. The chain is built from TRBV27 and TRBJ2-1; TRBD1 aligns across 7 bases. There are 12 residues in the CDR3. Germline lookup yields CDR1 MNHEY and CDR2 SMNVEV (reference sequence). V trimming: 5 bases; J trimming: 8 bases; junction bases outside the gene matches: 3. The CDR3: CASSHRGHEQFF. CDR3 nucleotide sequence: TGTGCCAGCAGTCACAGGGGCCATGAGCAGTTCTTC.

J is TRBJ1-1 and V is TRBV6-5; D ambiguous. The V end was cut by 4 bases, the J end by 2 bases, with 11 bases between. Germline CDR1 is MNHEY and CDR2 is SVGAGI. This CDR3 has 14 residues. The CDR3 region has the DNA TGTGCCAGCAGTTGCTCGAATGGCAACACTGAAGCTTTCTTT. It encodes CASSCSNGNTEAFF.

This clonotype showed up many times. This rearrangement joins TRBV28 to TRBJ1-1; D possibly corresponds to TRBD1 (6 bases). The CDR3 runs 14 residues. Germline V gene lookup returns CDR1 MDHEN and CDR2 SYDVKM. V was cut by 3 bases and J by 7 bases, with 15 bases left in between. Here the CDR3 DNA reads TGTGCCAGCAGTTTTCCCGACAGGAGGAGTGAAGCTTTCTTT. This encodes CASSFPDRRSEAFF.

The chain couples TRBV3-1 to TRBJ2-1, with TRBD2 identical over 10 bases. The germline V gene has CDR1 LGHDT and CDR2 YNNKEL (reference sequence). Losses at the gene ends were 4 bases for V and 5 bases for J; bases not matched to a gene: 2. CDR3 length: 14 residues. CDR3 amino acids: CASSPGLADNEQFF. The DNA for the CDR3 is TGTGCCAGCAGCCCAGGACTAGCGGACAATGAGCAGTTCTTC.

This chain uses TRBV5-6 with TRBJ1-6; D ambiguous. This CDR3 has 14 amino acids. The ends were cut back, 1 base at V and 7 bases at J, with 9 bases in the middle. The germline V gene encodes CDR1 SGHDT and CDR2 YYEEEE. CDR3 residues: CASSLRQGNSPLHF. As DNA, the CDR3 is TGTGCCAGCAGCTTGCGACAAGGAAATTCACCCCTCCACTTT.

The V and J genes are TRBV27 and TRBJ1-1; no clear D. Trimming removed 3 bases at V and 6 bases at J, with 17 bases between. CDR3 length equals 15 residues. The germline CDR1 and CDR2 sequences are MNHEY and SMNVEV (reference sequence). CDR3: CASSLAYSRAAEAFF. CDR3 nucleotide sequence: TGTGCCAGCAGTTTGGCCTACAGCCGGGCCGCTGAAGCTTTCTTT.

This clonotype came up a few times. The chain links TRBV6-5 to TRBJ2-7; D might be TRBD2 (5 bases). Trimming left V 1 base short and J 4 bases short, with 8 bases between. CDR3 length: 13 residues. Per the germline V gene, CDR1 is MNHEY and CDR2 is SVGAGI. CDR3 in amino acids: CASSYYSGYEQYF. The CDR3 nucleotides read TGTGCCAGCAGTTACTACAGCGGATACGAGCAGTACTTC.

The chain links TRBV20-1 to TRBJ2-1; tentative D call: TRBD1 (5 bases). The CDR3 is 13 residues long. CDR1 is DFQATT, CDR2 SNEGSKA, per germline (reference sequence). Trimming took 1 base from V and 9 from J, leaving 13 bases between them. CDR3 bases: TGCAGTGCTAGAGGCAGGGTCAACATTGAGCAGTTCTTC. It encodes CSARGRVNIEQFF.

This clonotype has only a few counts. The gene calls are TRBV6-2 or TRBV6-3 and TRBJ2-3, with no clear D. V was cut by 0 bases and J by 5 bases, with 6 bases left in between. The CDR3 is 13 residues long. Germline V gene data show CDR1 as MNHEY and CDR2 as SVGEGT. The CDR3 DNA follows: TGTGCCAGCAGTTACTCGGTGAAAGATACGCAGTATTTT. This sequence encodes CASSYSVKDTQYF.